Below, 9 T cell receptor beta chains from the same sample are listed, as sequenced in a study of cytomegalovirus exposure and HLA in healthy donors (dated by TCRdb to about 2017). Library preparation employed the immunoSEQ multiplex PCR assay. For the multiplex PCR, a mixture combining 60 forward primers for TCR Vbeta segments and 13 reverse primers for TCR Jbeta segments was used. Here the immuneACCESS table is served through TCRdb, limited to in-frame sequences with V and J called. Missing clones are a known gap in these copies; in checked studies unresolved V genes cover under half, and the rest lacks a known reason. In this sample the table shows under 150,000 clones, approximately 80% of which occur a single time. Of the sample, 6.2% falls within the top ten clones. The sequenced sample consisted of PBMCs. The receptors here all came from a woman aged 40 to 50 in good health and CMV-seropositive.

J is TRBJ2-7 and V is TRBV28; D not resolved. V was trimmed by 1 base and J by 2 bases, leaving 6 bases between them. Germline loops: CDR1 MDHEN, CDR2 SYDVKM. The CDR3 spans 13 residues. The CDR3 coding sequence is TGTGCCAGCAGTTTATCTGGAGCCTACGAGCAGTACTTC. This sequence encodes CASSLSGAYEQYF.

The genes are TRBV6-1 and TRBJ1-5, with 8 nucleotides matching TRBD1. Germline CDR1 is MNHNS and CDR2 is SASEGT. Losses at the gene ends were 4 bases for V and 6 bases for J; bases not matched to a gene: 11. CDR3 size: 16 residues. The DNA of the CDR3 is TGTGCCAGCAGTGTTACCGGGACAGGTGCCAGTCAGCCCCAGCATTTT. Amino acids: CASSVTGTGASQPQHF.

The CDR3 protein is CSARDPGEQFF. CDR3 bases: TGCAGTGCTAGAGATCCAGGTGAGCAGTTCTTC. This chain joins TRBV20-1 and TRBJ2-1; no firm D call. The germline V gene has CDR1 DFQATT and CDR2 SNEGSKA (reference sequence). The CDR3 spans 11 residues. V lost 0 bases, J lost 9 bases, and 6 bases lay in between.

This sequence joins TRBV5-4 and TRBJ2-7, with 13 bases lining up with TRBD2. The CDR3 is made up of 17 amino acids. Trimming took 3 bases from V and 2 from J; bases not matched to a gene: 8. The germline V gene encodes CDR1 SGHNT and CDR2 YYREEE (reference sequence). The CDR3 bases are TGTGCCAGCAGCTGGACTAGCGGGGGTCGGGAAACCTACGAGCAGTACTTC. Amino acids: CASSWTSGGRETYEQYF.

The chain couples TRBV11-3 to TRBJ2-1; 7 nucleotides align to TRBD2. The germline CDR1 and CDR2 sequences are SGHNT and YENEEA. This CDR3 has 15 residues. The junction had 5 bases not matched to a gene; V was cut back by 2 bases and J by 4 bases. The CDR3 spells CASSLSSGTYNEQFF. In DNA form, the CDR3 reads TGTGCCAGCAGCTTATCTAGCGGCACTTACAATGAGCAGTTCTTC.

V usage is TRBV28 and J usage is TRBJ2-7; no definite D call. Trimming stripped 1 base from V and 7 bases from J, with 11 bases between. The germline V gene encodes CDR1 MDHEN and CDR2 SYDVKM. This CDR3 is built from 13 residues. CDR3: CASSLSTVREQYF. CDR3 sequence (DNA): TGTGCCAGCAGTTTATCAACTGTACGAGAGCAGTACTTC.

This clone turned up a few times. The V call is TRBV11-3, the J call TRBJ2-5; D perhaps matches TRBD2 (5 bases). The V end was cut by 2 bases, the J end by 2 bases, with 9 bases between. Per the germline V gene, CDR1 is SGHNT and CDR2 is YENEEA. The CDR3 spans 14 residues. The CDR3 bases are TGTGCCAGCAGCTTAACCGGGGTTCAAGAGACCCAGTACTTC. The encoded protein is CASSLTGVQETQYF.

This chain connects TRBV5-1 to TRBJ2-2; D ambiguous. V lost 5 bases, J lost 4 bases, and 9 bases lay in between. The germline V gene has CDR1 SGHRS and CDR2 YFSETQ. This CDR3 is built from 13 residues. The CDR3 reads CASSNGVTGELFF. CDR3 sequence (DNA): TGCGCCAGCAGTAACGGAGTCACCGGGGAGCTGTTTTTT. Complete variable domain (other parts from reference TRBV5-1 and TRBJ2-2): KAGVTQTPRYLIKTRGQQVTLSCSPISGHRSVSWYQQTPGQGLQFLFEYFSETQRNKGNFPGRFSGRQFSNSRSEMNVSTLELGDSALYLCASSNGVTGELFFGEGSRLTVL.

The chain is built from TRBV9 and TRBJ2-7; D gene uncertain. The germline gives CDR1 SGDLS, CDR2 YYNGEE. The CDR3 runs 15 residues. Trimming removed 4 bases from V and 3 bases from J, with 17 bases in between. The CDR3 sequence: CASSPNSARGYEQYF. CDR3 bases: TGTGCCAGCAGCCCGAACTCAGCCCGAGGCTACGAGCAGTACTTC. The full variable domain, in which reference TRBV9 and TRBJ2-7 provide the parts outside the CDR3, is DSGVTQTPKHLITATGQRVTLRCSPRSGDLSVYWYQQSLDQGLQFLIQYYNGEERAKGNILERFSAQQFPDLHSELNLSSLELGDSALYFCASSPNSARGYEQYFGPGTRLTVT.